A single TCR beta chain is shown here with its context. As yet, its antigen is unknown. Primers for the PCR totalled 60 Vbeta and 13 Jbeta. Sequenced by immunoSEQ multiplex PCR; TCRdb stores in-frame clones only, minus some. The sample lists 130,000 to 150,000 clones; about 76% were seen once. The CDR3 runs to 14 residues. J was trimmed by 3 bases and V by 3 bases; bases with no gene match: 5. Germline V gene lookup returns CDR1 SNHLY and CDR2 FYNNEI. The data derive from a study of cytomegalovirus exposure and HLA in healthy donors. General study findings and limits: Reports showed the classifier diagnosing cytomegalovirus status with high specificity and sensitivity.

This TCR was recovered from a man younger than 30 in good health and CMV-seronegative. This chain links TRBV2 with TRBJ2-7, with 7 bases identical to TRBD1. Sequences were obtained from PBMCs. The CDR3 sequence: CASSDDRADYEQYF. DNA for the CDR3: TGTGCCAGCAGTGACGACAGGGCAGACTACGAGCAGTACTTC. Together with reference TRBV2 and TRBJ2-7, the CDR3 gives the full variable domain: EPEVTQTPSHQVTQMGQEVILRCVPISNHLYFYWYRQILGQKVEFLVSFYNNEISEKSEIFDDQFSVERPDGSNFTLKIRSTKLEDSAMYFCASSDDRADYEQYFGPGTRLTVT.